What follows are 13 T cell receptor beta chains derived from one specimen sequenced in a study of shared clonotypes between healthy human individuals. Sequencing used immunoSEQ multiplex PCR; TCRdb keeps in-frame clones, though not all of them. The sample lists approximately 500,000 clones; around 73% were seen once. The sequenced sample consisted of PBMCs. The receptors stem from a woman between 35 and 50 years old in good health. Some clones in this sample may be carry-over from other donors' samples.

This chain joins TRBV6-5 and TRBJ2-5; 8 nucleotides agree with TRBD1. The J call is uncertain, as TRBJ2-7 better fits the DNA end. Germline assignment: CDR1 MNHEY and CDR2 SVGAGI. The CDR3 length is 14 residues. CDR3 DNA: TGTGCCAGCAGTGCCCGACAGGGGCCCTACGAGCAGTACTTC. This sequence encodes CASSARQGPYEQYF.

The chain carries TRBV5-1 and TRBJ2-5; D not certain. Germline V gene data show CDR1 as SGHRS and CDR2 as YFSETQ. The CDR3 runs to 14 residues. Trimming left V 4 bases short and J 1 base short, with 11 bases between. The CDR3 DNA sequence: TGCGCCAGCAGCCTACAGACTCTCCAAGAGACCCAGTACTTC. It specifies CASSLQTLQETQYF.

This clone showed up just a few times. V is TRBV30 and J is TRBJ1-1, with TRBD1 as a possible D gene (5 bases). CDR1 is GTSNPN, CDR2 SVGIG, per germline (reference sequence). The CDR3 consists of 12 residues. The ends were cut back, 4 bases at V and 3 bases at J, with 9 bases in the middle. DNA for the CDR3: TGTGCCTGGAATCTGGGGGACACTGAAGCTTTCTTT. Amino acids: CAWNLGDTEAFF.

The CDR3 region has the DNA TGTGCCAGCAGCTCCCCCAATAGCTACGAGCAGTACTTC. This encodes CASSSPNSYEQYF. The chain combines TRBV7-9 with TRBJ2-7; D remains unclear. The V gene lost 4 bases and the J gene lost 3 bases, with 10 bases spanning the gap. The CDR3 sequence is 13 residues long. Germline loops: CDR1 SEHNR, CDR2 FQNEAQ (reference sequence).

The V call is TRBV7-2, the J call TRBJ1-3; possibly TRBD1 for D (6 bases). CDR1 is SGHTA, CDR2 FQGNSA, per germline. The CDR3 has 16 amino acids. The germline V and J ends were trimmed by 5 bases and 2 bases, with 16 bases remaining between them. The CDR3 DNA reads TGTGCCAGCAGCCGTAGGGGGATGGATACTGGAAACACCATATATTTT. Translated, it gives CASSRRGMDTGNTIYF.

The chain recombines TRBV6-1 with TRBJ2-2; 8 bases fit TRBD1. The CDR3 has 15 residues. CDR1 is MNHNS and CDR2 is SASEGT in the germline V gene. V was clipped by 6 bases and J by 3 bases; unmatched bases: 6. This CDR3 is CASSPGQGDTGELFF. Written as DNA, the CDR3 is TGTGCCAGCAGCCCCGGACAGGGCGACACCGGGGAGCTGTTTTTT.

This clone was found once. A much bigger clone sits one base away, suggesting this may be a read error. V usage is TRBV5-8 and J usage is TRBJ2-7; weak D call: TRBD2 (6 bases). This CDR3 has 11 residues. CDR1 SGHTS and CDR2 YDEGEE come from the germline V gene. CDR3 amino acids: CASSRGYERYF. CDR3 DNA: TGTGCCAGCAGCCGGGGGTACGAGCGGTACTTC.

V gene TRBV11-2 combines with J gene TRBJ2-7; unclear D gene. Looked up from germline, CDR1 is SGHAT and CDR2 is FQNNGV. The CDR3 runs 14 residues. Deletions cut 0 bases from V and 5 bases from J, with 11 bases between. Here the CDR3 reads CASSLDPGTDEQYF. For the CDR3, the DNA is TGTGCCAGCAGCTTAGATCCAGGAACGGACGAGCAGTACTTC.

This chain uses TRBV4-3 with TRBJ2-2; 9 bases are shared with TRBD2. With 0 bases clipped from V and 8 bases from J, the junction kept 7 bases outside the gene matches. CDR3 length equals 16 residues. Germline V lookup: CDR1 LGHNA, CDR2 YSLEER. The DNA for the CDR3 is TGCGCCAGCAGCCAAGAAGTGGCTAGCGGGGCGGGGGAGCTGTTTTTT. Translation gives CASSQEVASGAGELFF.

This chain uses TRBV7-2 with TRBJ2-2, with unresolved D. CDR1 and CDR2 from the germline V gene are SGHTA and FQGNSA. This CDR3 comprises 16 residues. Trimming took off 4 bases at V and 0 bases at J, with 12 bases between the two ends. The CDR3 DNA sequence: TGTGCCAGCAGCTCCCCGCTCCTAGCGAACACCGGGGAGCTGTTTTTT. Translation gives CASSSPLLANTGELFF.

V and J are TRBV7-6 and TRBJ2-7, with a tentative D call TRBD1 (5 bases). Germline lookup yields CDR1 SGHVS and CDR2 FNYEAQ. The CDR3 is 14 residues long. Deletions cut 1 base from V and 6 bases from J, with 13 bases between. CDR3 sequence: CASSLGQRGGEQYF. The CDR3 coding sequence is TGTGCCAGCAGCTTAGGACAGCGAGGCGGCGAGCAGTACTTC.

The chain links TRBV2 to TRBJ2-3, with 14 bases fitting TRBD2. Germline trimming cut 6 bases from V and 5 bases from J; bases unmatched to any gene: 4. The CDR3 runs 15 residues. Per germline, CDR1 SNHLY and CDR2 FYNNEI. CDR3 loop: CASSLGLAGGDTQYF. The CDR3 DNA reads as TGTGCCAGCAGCCTAGGACTAGCGGGAGGAGATACGCAGTATTTT. Combining the CDR3 with reference TRBV2 and TRBJ2-3 gives the whole variable domain EPEVTQTPSHQVTQMGQEVILRCVPISNHLYFYWYRQILGQKVEFLVSFYNNEISEKSEIFDDQFSVERPDGSNFTLKIRSTKLEDSAMYFCASSLGLAGGDTQYFGPGTRLTVL.

The chain links TRBV7-2 to TRBJ2-5, with D unresolved. Germline V gives CDR1 SGHTA, CDR2 FQGNSA. The CDR3 runs to 13 residues. Trimming shortened V by 5 bases and J by 1 base, and 8 bases separated the two germline ends. The CDR3 DNA is TGTGCCAGCAGCCCTGAGATCCAAGAGACCCAGTACTTC. It yields the protein CASSPEIQETQYF.